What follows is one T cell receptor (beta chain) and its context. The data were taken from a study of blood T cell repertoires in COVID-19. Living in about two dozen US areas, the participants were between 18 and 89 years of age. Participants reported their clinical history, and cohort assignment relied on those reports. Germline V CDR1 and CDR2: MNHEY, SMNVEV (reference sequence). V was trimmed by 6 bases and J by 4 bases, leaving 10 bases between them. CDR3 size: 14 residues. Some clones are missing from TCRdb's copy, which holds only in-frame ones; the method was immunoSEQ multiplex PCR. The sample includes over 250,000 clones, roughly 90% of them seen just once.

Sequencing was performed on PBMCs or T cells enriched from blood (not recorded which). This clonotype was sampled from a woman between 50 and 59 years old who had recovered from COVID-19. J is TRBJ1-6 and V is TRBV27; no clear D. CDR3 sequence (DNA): TGTGCCAGCAGCCCCGGAGTTTATAATTCACCCCTCCACTTT. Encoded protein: CASSPGVYNSPLHF.